This TCR beta chain was captured by sequencing in a study of blood T cell repertoires in COVID-19. Germline V lookup: CDR1 GTSNPN, CDR2 SVGIG (reference sequence). V lost 6 bases to trimming and J lost 4 bases, with 11 bases between them. The CDR3 runs to 12 residues. Original methodology: Reference gene primer amplification gave estimated nucleated cell counts. Method: immunoSEQ multiplex PCR; TCRdb's copy keeps in-frame clones and lacks some. V and J calls and clone size are those listed in that table; D and trimming were worked out from the DNA. The sample holds over 200,000 clones, almost 90% seen once.

The receptor was derived from a man aged 30 to 45 who had been exposed to COVID-19. Material: PBMCs or T cells enriched from blood (not recorded which). The J gene is TRBJ2-3, the V gene TRBV30; TRBD2 is a possible D gene (6 bases). CDR3 nucleotides: TGTGCCTGTAGCTTAGCGGCAGATACGCAGTATTTT. This codes for CACSLAADTQYF. Based on the CDR3 plus reference TRBV30 and TRBJ2-3, the full variable domain is SQTIHQWPATLVQPVGSPLSLECTVEGTSNPNLYWYRQAAGRGLQLLFYSVGIGQISSEVPQNLSASRPQDRQFILSSKKLLLSDSGFYLCACSLAADTQYFGPGTRLTVL.